The rows below give T cell receptor beta chains drawn from one sample of a study of T cells in localized non-small cell lung cancer. TCRdb's table, derived via immunoSEQ multiplex PCR, lists solely in-frame clones and lacks some. The sample contains 75,000 to 85,000 clones, more than 75% of which appear only once. This material consisted of peripheral blood, taken before any cancer treatment. The receptors here all came from a female donor over 55 with stage I lung adenocarcinoma. Each CDR3 is given with its conserved first and last residue. A D gene is named only where the DNA matches it firmly. Clone size appears in some rows only: once, few, many, or a class for an expanded clone.

clone size	J gene	CDR3 length	D gene	V gene	CDR3 DNA	CDR3 protein
NA	TRBJ2-1	17	TRBD2	TRBV19	TGTGCCAGTAGTACCGGGACTAGCGGGAGGGGGTACAATGAGCAGTTCTTC	CASSTGTSGRGYNEQFF
NA	TRBJ1-2	15	NA	TRBV28	TGTGCCAGCACCGCCGGGGGGGGGCTGCGCTATGGCTACACCTTC	CASTAGGGLRYGYTF
once	TRBJ2-7	15	TRBD1	TRBV28	TGTGCCAGCAGTTTATCCGGGACAGGGTTTTACGAGCAGTACTTC	CASSLSGTGFYEQYF
few	TRBJ2-5	14	TRBD2	TRBV7-8	TGTGCCAGCAGCTCAACTAGCGCCGCCGGGCCCCAGTACTTC	CASSSTSAAGPQYF
NA	TRBJ2-1	13	NA	TRBV7-2	TGTGCCAGCAGCTTGGGGTCCTACAATGAGCAGTTCTTC	CASSLGSYNEQFF
NA	TRBJ2-7	15	NA	TRBV14	TGTGCCAGCAGCCAAGGCCCCGGCGCTGGCTACGAGCAGTACTTC	CASSQGPGAGYEQYF
few	TRBJ1-2	16	TRBD1	TRBV5-1	TGCGCCAGCAGAGCGGGGCAGGGGGCGTATAACTATGGCTACACCTTC	CASRAGQGAYNYGYTF
NA	TRBJ2-2	17	TRBD2	TRBV9	TGTGCCAGCAGCCCTCGACTAGCGGGAGGGGGAACCGGGGAGCTGTTTTTT	CASSPRLAGGGTGELFF
NA	TRBJ2-5	11	TRBD2	TRBV20-1	TGCAGCCTAGCGGACCAAGAGACCCAGTACTTC	CSLADQETQYF
NA	TRBJ1-5	13	NA	TRBV19	TGTGCCAGTAGGAGGGGGAGCAATCAGCCCCAGCATTTT	CASRRGSNQPQHF
NA	TRBJ1-2	16	NA	TRBV16	TGTGCCAGCAGCCAAATAACCACAGTAGGGGCAGGCGGCTACACCTTC	CASSQITTVGAGGYTF
once	TRBJ1-5	12	NA	TRBV6-1	TGTGCCAGCAGTCGGGGAAATCAGCCCCAGCATTTT	CASSRGNQPQHF
NA	TRBJ1-2	13	NA	TRBV13	TGTGCCAGCAGGGAGAGGGGTAACTATGGCTACACCTTC	CASRERGNYGYTF
NA	TRBJ2-3	14	NA	TRBV5-1	TGCGCCAGCAGGTCTGGCGGGGGCACAGATACGCAGTATTTT	CASRSGGGTDTQYF
many	TRBJ2-3	17	TRBD2	TRBV10-3	TGTGCCATCAGTGGACTAGCGGGAGGCCGAAGCACAGATACGCAGTATTTT	CAISGLAGGRSTDTQYF
NA	TRBJ1-5	15	NA	TRBV2	TGTGCCAGCAGGATCACTGGGGGGAGCAATCAGCCCCAGCATTTT	CASRITGGSNQPQHF
NA	TRBJ2-3	16	NA	TRBV7-2	TGTGCCAGCAGCTTCGGGATGCAACGGGCAACGGATACGCAGTATTTT	CASSFGMQRATDTQYF
NA	TRBJ2-5	14	NA	TRBV7-9	TGTGCCAGCAGCTTACTGGGCGGGTTGGAGACCCAGTACTTC	CASSLLGGLETQYF
NA	TRBJ1-3	16	NA	TRBV5-6	TGTGCCAGCAGCTCCTGGGACACCTCCTCTGGAAACACCATATATTTT	CASSSWDTSSGNTIYF
few	TRBJ1-1	13	NA	TRBV7-6	TGTGCCAGCAGCTTACGGATGGACACTGAAGCTTTCTTT	CASSLRMDTEAFF
NA	TRBJ2-1	19	TRBD2	TRBV5-8	TGTGCCAGCAGGACGATGGGACTAGCGGGAGGGGGGGTCTACAATGAGCAGTTCTTC	CASRTMGLAGGGVYNEQFF
NA	TRBJ1-5	15	TRBD1	TRBV28	TGTGCCAGCAGCATCCAACAGGGGGCTAATCAGCCCCAGCATTTT	CASSIQQGANQPQHF
NA	TRBJ1-2	16	NA	TRBV6-5	TGTGCCAGCAGTTACTCAACAGGGTTCCCCTCTGGAGGCTACACCTTC	CASSYSTGFPSGGYTF
few	TRBJ2-5	12	TRBD1	TRBV30	TGTGCCTGGAGTCACAGGGGAGAGACCCAGTACTTC	CAWSHRGETQYF
NA	TRBJ1-2	15	TRBD1	TRBV5-1	TGCGCCAGCAGCCGATCGACAGGGGTCAGCTATGGCTACACCTTC	CASSRSTGVSYGYTF
NA	TRBJ2-1	15	TRBD1	TRBV28	TGTGCCAGCAGGGGCGACAGGGTGAAGTACAATGAGCAGTTCTTC	CASRGDRVKYNEQFF
NA	TRBJ2-5	13	NA	TRBV5-1	TGCGCCAGCAGCTCTCCCGGACAAGAGACCCAGTACTTC	CASSSPGQETQYF
NA	TRBJ2-1	12	NA	TRBV5-8	TGTGCCAGCAGCTTCGGTCGACAGGAGCAGTTCTTC	CASSFGRQEQFF
NA	TRBJ2-3	13	TRBD1	TRBV6-1	TGTGCCAGCAGGGACAGGGGCGAGGATACGCAGTATTTT	CASRDRGEDTQYF
NA	TRBJ2-2	16	TRBD2	TRBV4-1	TGCGCCAGCAGCCTACGGACTAGCGGGAACACCGGGGAGCTGTTTTTT	CASSLRTSGNTGELFF
NA	TRBJ1-2	14	NA	TRBV27	TGTGCCAGCAGTTCAGCGGGGGCAGGCTATGGCTACACCTTC	CASSSAGAGYGYTF
NA	TRBJ1-5	12	NA	TRBV15	TGTGCCACCAGCAGAGATAATCAGCCCCAGCATTTT	CATSRDNQPQHF
NA	TRBJ2-3	14	NA	TRBV6-1	TGTGCCAGCAGCCCGGGGACTTATACAGATACGCAGTATTTT	CASSPGTYTDTQYF
NA	TRBJ2-3	14	TRBD2	TRBV27	TGTGCCAGCAGCTTACTAGCGGGACTAGATACGCAGTATTTT	CASSLLAGLDTQYF
NA	TRBJ2-2	15	NA	TRBV2	TGTGCCAGCAGTCCAGAAGGAGGGAACACCGGGGAGCTGTTTTTT	CASSPEGGNTGELFF
NA	TRBJ2-1	14	NA	TRBV7-3	TGTGCCAGCAGCTTAAGTTTCAGGTACGATGAGCAGTTCTTC	CASSLSFRYDEQFF
NA	TRBJ2-1	12	NA	TRBV7-2	TGTGCCAGCAGCTTAGGCGGCCGGGAGCAGTTCTTC	CASSLGGREQFF
NA	TRBJ1-5	14	NA	TRBV28	TGTGCCAGCAGTCGACAGCGTAGCAATCAGCCCCAGCATTTT	CASSRQRSNQPQHF
once	TRBJ2-4	15	NA	TRBV4-1	TGCGCCAGCAGCCAGAGGACGGTCACGGGGAACATTCAGTACTTC	CASSQRTVTGNIQYF
NA	TRBJ1-6	15	TRBD1	TRBV19	TGTGCCAGTAGCAAGCAGGGGGCCGAAAATTCACCCCTCCACTTT	CASSKQGAENSPLHF
many	TRBJ1-2	16	NA	TRBV6-6	TGTGCCAGCAGTTACCTTCGGGCAGGGGCTAAAGACGGCTACACCTTC	CASSYLRAGAKDGYTF
NA	TRBJ1-6	18	NA	TRBV5-4	TGTGCCAGCAGCTTGGATGGGGGCGCACGCCCTACCGGGGGGGCCCTCCACTTT	CASSLDGGARPTGGALHF
NA	TRBJ2-7	15	NA	TRBV6-5	NA	CASSYSRWGQGAKYF
few	TRBJ1-1	15	NA	TRBV30	TGTGCCTGGAGTGTATCCGAGTCCGTGGGGGCTGAAGCTTTCTTT	CAWSVSESVGAEAFF
NA	TRBJ2-5	13	TRBD2	TRBV2	TGTGCCAGCAAGGAACGGGGGGGGGAGACCCAGTACTTC	CASKERGGETQYF
NA	TRBJ1-1	16	TRBD1	TRBV14	TGTGCCAGCAGCCAAACAGGGGGCCCGATGAACACTGAAGCTTTCTTT	CASSQTGGPMNTEAFF
NA	TRBJ2-5	13	NA	TRBV7-8	TGTGCCAGCAGCCCGGATAGGCCAGAGACCCAGTACTTC	CASSPDRPETQYF
NA	TRBJ1-1	13	NA	TRBV30	TGTGCCTGGAGTTTGGGGGGTCCCACTGAAGCTTTCTTT	CAWSLGGPTEAFF
NA	TRBJ2-1	16	NA	TRBV13	TGTGCCAGCAGCTTAAAAACGGCGGACTCCTACAATGAGCAGTTCTTC	CASSLKTADSYNEQFF
medium-sized	TRBJ2-1	16	TRBD2	TRBV6-5	TGTGCCAGCAGTTACGTTGGACTAGCGGGAGGGAATGAGCAGTTCTTC	CASSYVGLAGGNEQFF
NA	TRBJ1-3	14	TRBD1	TRBV30	TGTGCCTGGAGCGTGAGGACAGGGAGAAACACCATATATTTT	CAWSVRTGRNTIYF
NA	TRBJ1-2	14	NA	TRBV28	TGTGCCAGCAGTTTATGGGGGGGAGCGGATGGCTACACCTTC	CASSLWGGADGYTF
NA	TRBJ1-1	14	NA	TRBV6-5	TGTGCCAGCAGTTACAATTCAGGGCGAGGGACAGCTTTCTTT	CASSYNSGRGTAFF
NA	TRBJ1-5	15	TRBD1	TRBV27	TGTGCCAGCAGTTCGCGAGGGGGCGGCAATCAGCCCCAGCATTTT	CASSSRGGGNQPQHF
once	TRBJ2-7	13	TRBD1	TRBV11-1	TGTGCCAGCAGCACCCGGACAGGGGGCGAGCAGTACTTC	CASSTRTGGEQYF